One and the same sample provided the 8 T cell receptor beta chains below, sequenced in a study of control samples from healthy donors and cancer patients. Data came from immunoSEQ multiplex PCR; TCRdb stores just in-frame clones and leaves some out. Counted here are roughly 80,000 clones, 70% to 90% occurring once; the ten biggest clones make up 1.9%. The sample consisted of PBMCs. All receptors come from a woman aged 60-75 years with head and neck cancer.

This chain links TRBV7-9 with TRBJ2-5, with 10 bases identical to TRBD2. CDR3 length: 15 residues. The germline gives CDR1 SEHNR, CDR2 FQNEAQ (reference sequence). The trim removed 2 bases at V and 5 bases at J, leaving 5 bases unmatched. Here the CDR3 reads CASSLPLAGMETQYF. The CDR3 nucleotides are TGTGCCAGCAGCTTACCACTAGCGGGAATGGAGACCCAGTACTTC.

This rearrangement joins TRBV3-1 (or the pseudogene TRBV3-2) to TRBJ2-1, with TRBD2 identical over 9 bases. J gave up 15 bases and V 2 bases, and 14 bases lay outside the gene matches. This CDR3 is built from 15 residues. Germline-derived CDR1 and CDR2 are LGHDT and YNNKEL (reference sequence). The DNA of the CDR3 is TGTGCCAGCAGCCAAAGTGTACGGGAGGGACTAGCCCCGTTCTTC. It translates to CASSQSVREGLAPFF.

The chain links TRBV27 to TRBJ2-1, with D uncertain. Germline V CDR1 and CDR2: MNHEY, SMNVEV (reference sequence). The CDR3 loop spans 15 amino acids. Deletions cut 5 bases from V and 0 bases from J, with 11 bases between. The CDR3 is CASSPYRGSYNEQFF. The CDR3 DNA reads TGTGCCAGCAGTCCTTATAGAGGCTCCTACAATGAGCAGTTCTTC.

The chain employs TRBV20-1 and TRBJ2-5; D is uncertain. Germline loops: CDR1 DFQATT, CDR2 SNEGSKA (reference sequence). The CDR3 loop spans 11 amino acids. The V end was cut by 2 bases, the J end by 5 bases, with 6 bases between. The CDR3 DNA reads TGCAGTGCTAGAAATCAGGAGACCCAGTACTTC. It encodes CSARNQETQYF.

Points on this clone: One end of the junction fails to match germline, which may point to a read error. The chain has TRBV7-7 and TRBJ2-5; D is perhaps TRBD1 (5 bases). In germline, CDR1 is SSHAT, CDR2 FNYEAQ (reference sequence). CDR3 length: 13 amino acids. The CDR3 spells CASSLTVRETQYF. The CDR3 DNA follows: TGTGCTAGCAGCTTGACAGTGAGGGAGACCCAGTACTTC.

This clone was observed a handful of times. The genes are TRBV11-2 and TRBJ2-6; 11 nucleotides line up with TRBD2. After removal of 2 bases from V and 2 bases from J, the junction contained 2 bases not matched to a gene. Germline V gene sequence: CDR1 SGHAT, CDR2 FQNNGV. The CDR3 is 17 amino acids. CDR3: CASSLISGRAGANVLTF. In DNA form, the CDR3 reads TGTGCCAGCAGCTTAATTAGCGGGAGGGCTGGGGCCAACGTCCTGACTTTC.

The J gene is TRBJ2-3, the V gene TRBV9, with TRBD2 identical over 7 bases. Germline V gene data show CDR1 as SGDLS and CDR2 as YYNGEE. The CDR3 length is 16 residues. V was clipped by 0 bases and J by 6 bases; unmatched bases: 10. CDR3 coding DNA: TGTGCCAGCAGCGTAGTCCCAGGACTAGTTTTGGATACGCAGTATTTT. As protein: CASSVVPGLVLDTQYF.

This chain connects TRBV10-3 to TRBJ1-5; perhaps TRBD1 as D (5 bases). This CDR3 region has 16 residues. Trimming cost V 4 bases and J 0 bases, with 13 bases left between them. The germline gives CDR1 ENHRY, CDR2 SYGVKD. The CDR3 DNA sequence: TGTGCCATCAGTGGCCCCAGGGACTATAGCAATCAGCCCCAGCATTTT. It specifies CAISGPRDYSNQPQHF.